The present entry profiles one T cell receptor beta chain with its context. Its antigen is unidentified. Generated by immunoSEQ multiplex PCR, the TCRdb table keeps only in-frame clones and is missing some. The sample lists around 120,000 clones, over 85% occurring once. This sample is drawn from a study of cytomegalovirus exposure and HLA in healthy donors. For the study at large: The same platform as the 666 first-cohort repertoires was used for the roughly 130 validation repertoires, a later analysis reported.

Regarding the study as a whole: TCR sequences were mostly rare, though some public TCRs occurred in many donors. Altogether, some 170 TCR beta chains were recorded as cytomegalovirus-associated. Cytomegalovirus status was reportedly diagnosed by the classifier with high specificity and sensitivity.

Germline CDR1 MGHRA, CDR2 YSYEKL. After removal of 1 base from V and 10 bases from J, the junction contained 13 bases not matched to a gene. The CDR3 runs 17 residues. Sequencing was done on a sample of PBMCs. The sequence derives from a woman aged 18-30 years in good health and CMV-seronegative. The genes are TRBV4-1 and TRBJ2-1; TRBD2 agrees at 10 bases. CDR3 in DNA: TGCGCCAGCAGCCAAGCAATTATGGCTAGCGGGAGACAGGAGCAGTTCTTC. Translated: CASSQAIMASGRQEQFF.